Following are 22 T cell receptor beta chains from one sample sequenced in a study of T-cell reconstitution after alpha-beta-depleted transplantation in children. It was with unique molecular identifiers that the TCRbeta library was prepared. TCRdb ran MiXCR on the PCR reads and lists one entry per CDR3 protein. The sample holds roughly 500,000 distinct CDR3 sequences, roughly 18% seen once. Source: PBMCs from the stem cell graft donor, taken from the stem cell graft. All receptors come from a human donor who donated a stem cell graft to a child with acute lymphoblastic leukemia.

This rearrangement joins TRBV27 to TRBJ2-1, with TRBD2 matching over 9 bases. V was pared by 8 bases and J by 2 bases, with 10 bases of the junction left unmatched. The CDR3 extends over 16 amino acids. CDR1 is MNHEY, CDR2 SMNVEV, per germline (reference sequence). CDR3 DNA: TGTGCCAGCTCCCCGATGGGCGGGAGGGCCTACAATGAGCAGTTCTTC. It translates to CASSPMGGRAYNEQFF.

This clonotype was detected once. CDR3 sequence reads: CSTTGTGGEDEQFF. CDR3 DNA sequence: TGCAGCACAACCGGGACAGGGGGCGAGGATGAGCAGTTCTTC. The genes are TRBV29-1 and TRBJ2-1, with 12 bases fitting TRBD1. Germline trimming cut 8 bases from V and 8 bases from J; bases unmatched to any gene: 10. Germline CDR1 and CDR2: SQVTM and ANQGSEA. CDR3 length: 14 residues.

This clonotype has only a few counts. The chain has TRBV4-1 and TRBJ1-6; TRBD1 matches 8 bases. This CDR3 has 18 residues. Per the germline V gene, CDR1 is MGHRA and CDR2 is YSYEKL. V lost 1 base to trimming and J lost 7 bases; unmatched junction nucleotides: 12. CDR3 nucleotides: TGCGCCAGCAGCCAAGGGAGGACAGGGATGATTCAGAATTCACCCCTCCACTTT. The encoded protein is CASSQGRTGMIQNSPLHF.

This clonotype came up a few times. The chain combines TRBV24-1 with TRBJ2-5; TRBD2 matches at 13 bases. This CDR3 comprises 20 residues. V lost 4 bases to trimming and J lost 5 bases; unmatched junction nucleotides: 18. Germline CDR1 KGHDR, CDR2 SFDVKD. The CDR3 protein is CATSDGTGEGLAGVGETQYF. DNA of the CDR3: TGTGCCACCAGTGACGGGACAGGGGAAGGACTAGCGGGAGTCGGGGAGACCCAGTACTTC.

The chain recombines TRBV5-4 with TRBJ2-6; unclear D gene. CDR1 is SGHNT, CDR2 YYREEE, per germline (reference sequence). Trimming removed 0 bases at V and 4 bases at J, with 11 bases between. There are 16 residues in the CDR3. The CDR3 DNA sequence: TGTGCCAGCAGCTTGGGCTCGGGTTTAGGGGCCAACGTCCTGACTTTC. Translated, it gives CASSLGSGLGANVLTF.

This clonotype occurred a few times. This chain links TRBV6-1 with TRBJ2-7; 11 positions agree with TRBD2. Germline trimming cut 6 bases from V and 5 bases from J; bases unmatched to any gene: 9. CDR3 length: 15 residues. Per germline, CDR1 MNHNS and CDR2 SASEGT. CDR3 sequence reads: CASSLTSGNPHEQYF. For the CDR3, the DNA is TGTGCCAGCAGCCTGACTAGCGGGAATCCCCACGAGCAGTACTTC.

This clonotype occurred once. The J gene is TRBJ1-2, the V gene TRBV12-3 or TRBV12-4, with unresolved D. The CDR3 runs 14 residues. V lost 1 base and J 6 bases, leaving 12 bases between the germline ends. CDR3 bases: TGTGCCAGCAGTTTAGAGGCAGGATCACATGGCTACACCTTC. Residues: CASSLEAGSHGYTF.

V and J are TRBV18 and TRBJ1-5; 8 bases are a match to TRBD1. Looked up from germline, CDR1 is KGHSH and CDR2 is LQKENI. After removal of 6 bases from V and 5 bases from J, the junction contained 3 bases not matched to a gene. The CDR3 sequence is 13 residues long. DNA for the CDR3: TGTGCCAGCTCTTCGACAGGGGATCAGCCCCAGCATTTT. It encodes CASSSTGDQPQHF.

In its sample, this clonotype was seen many times. The rearrangement uses TRBV20-1 and TRBJ1-1; TRBD1 matches at 11 bases. Germline V gene sequence: CDR1 DFQATT, CDR2 SNEGSKA (reference sequence). The CDR3 runs 13 residues. Trimming removed 6 bases from V and 5 bases from J; junction bases left unmatched: 5. The DNA for the CDR3 is TGCAGTGCGAGGGGACAGGGGGAGACTGAAGCTTTCTTT. It specifies CSARGQGETEAFF.

The V gene is TRBV3-1, the J gene TRBJ2-7; D is unclear. CDR1 and CDR2 (germline): LGHDT, YNNKEL (reference sequence). Trimming stripped 0 bases from V and 4 bases from J, with 16 bases between. The CDR3 covers 16 residues. The CDR3 DNA reads as TGTGCCAGCAGCCAAGATTTGAGGAAGTTACTTTACGAGCAGTACTTC. It translates to CASSQDLRKLLYEQYF.

The DNA of the CDR3 is TGCGCCAGCAGCAGAGTGCTGAATGAAAAACTGTTTTTT. Its protein is CASSRVLNEKLFF. This sequence joins TRBV4-1 and TRBJ1-4, with D hard to call. The V gene's germline CDR1 is MGHRA and CDR2 YSYEKL. The V and J ends lost 5 bases and 5 bases respectively, with 9 bases between them. The CDR3 length is 13 residues.

This clonotype has only a few counts. The chain combines TRBV18 with TRBJ2-7, with TRBD1 matching over 11 bases. The germline V gene has CDR1 KGHSH and CDR2 LQKENI. The CDR3 totals 13 residues. V gave up 8 bases and J gave up 5 bases; unmatched junction bases: 5. CDR3 protein: CASAGTGGNEQYF. CDR3 in DNA: TGTGCCAGCGCCGGGACAGGGGGTAACGAGCAGTACTTC.

The chain couples TRBV6-4 to TRBJ1-5, with TRBD1 as a possible D gene (5 bases). This CDR3 is built from 19 residues. Per the germline V gene, CDR1 is MRHNA and CDR2 is SNTAGT. V dropped 5 bases and J dropped 0 bases, with 23 bases sitting between them. The CDR3 region is CASSHPTDLTNYSNQPQHF. Written as DNA, the CDR3 is TGTGCCAGCAGTCACCCGACAGACCTCACCAATTATAGCAATCAGCCCCAGCATTTT.

This clonotype was counted a few times. Here the CDR3 reads CASTPERASTDTQYF. Written as DNA, the CDR3 is TGTGCCAGCACCCCCGAGCGGGCTAGCACAGATACGCAGTATTTT. This chain connects TRBV12-3 or TRBV12-4 to TRBJ2-3; D possibly corresponds to TRBD2 (6 bases). This CDR3 comprises 15 residues. Between the trimmed V and J ends, which lost 7 bases and 0 bases, there was a span of 14 bases.

The CDR3 DNA sequence: TGTGCCTGGAGTGTAAGGGGCGAGCAGTACTTC. Translated: CAWSVRGEQYF. The rearrangement links TRBV30 to TRBJ2-7; the D gene is possibly TRBD1 (5 bases). The CDR3 sequence is 11 residues long. V lost 0 bases to trimming and J lost 6 bases, with 6 bases between them. Germline values: CDR1 GTSNPN, CDR2 SVGIG (reference sequence).

The CDR3 DNA follows: TGTGCCAGCAGCCCCCCCCAGGAGCGGGCCTACAATGAGCAGTTCTTC. It translates to CASSPPQERAYNEQFF. The rearrangement joins TRBV7-8 to TRBJ2-1; possibly TRBD2 for D (6 bases). Trimming cost V 5 bases and J 2 bases, with 16 bases left between them. Germline V gene sequence: CDR1 SGHVS, CDR2 FQNEAQ. The CDR3 extends over 16 amino acids.

J is TRBJ2-7 and V is TRBV6-5; maybe TRBD2 (5 bases). The CDR3 runs to 13 residues. The germline V and J ends were trimmed by 0 bases and 7 bases, with 10 bases remaining between them. Germline values: CDR1 MNHEY, CDR2 SVGAGI. This CDR3 is CASSYSASREQYF. The CDR3 DNA sequence: TGTGCCAGCAGTTACTCAGCTAGCAGGGAGCAGTACTTC.

The V and J genes are TRBV5-1 and TRBJ2-7, with TRBD2 identical over 12 bases. The CDR3 is 15 residues long. With 0 bases clipped from V and 6 bases from J, the junction kept 4 bases outside the gene matches. Germline values: CDR1 SGHRS, CDR2 YFSETQ. CDR3 coding DNA: TGCGCCAGCAGCTTGGCCACTAGCGGGAGGACCGAGCAGTACTTC. It translates to CASSLATSGRTEQYF.

This clonotype was seen at least ten times. V usage is TRBV12-3 or TRBV12-4 and J usage is TRBJ2-3, with 8 bases that match TRBD2. With V trimmed by 5 bases and J by 6 bases, 13 bases remained unmatched. CDR3 size: 16 residues. The CDR3 here is CASSPRASGLEDTQYF. CDR3 in DNA: TGTGCCAGCAGTCCGCGGGCTAGCGGGTTGGAGGATACGCAGTATTTT.

The chain joins TRBV27 to TRBJ2-7, with 7 bases matching TRBD1. The CDR3 spans 15 residues. J was trimmed by 6 bases and V by 0 bases; bases with no gene match: 8. Germline CDR1 reads MNHEY; CDR2 reads SMNVEV (reference sequence). The CDR3 region has the DNA TGTGCCAGCAGTTTATCCCAAGGGACAGATATCGAGCAGTACTTC. It encodes CASSLSQGTDIEQYF.

V gene TRBV5-1 combines with J gene TRBJ2-7, with 9 bases aligning to TRBD1. In germline, CDR1 is SGHRS, CDR2 YFSETQ. This CDR3 has 13 residues. Germline trimming cut 2 bases from V and 10 bases from J; bases unmatched to any gene: 7. The CDR3 DNA is TGCGCCAGCAGCTTCCCGGGACAGGGCTCTCAGTACTTC. Translating gives CASSFPGQGSQYF.

This clonotype was counted a few times. The chain carries TRBV11-2 and TRBJ2-3; TRBD1 is a possible D gene (5 bases). Trimming left V 1 base short and J 2 bases short, with 16 bases between. The CDR3 runs to 17 residues. The germline V gene has CDR1 SGHAT and CDR2 FQNNGV. This CDR3 reads CASSLVQGRADTDTQYF. The CDR3 DNA is TGTGCCAGCAGCTTAGTCCAGGGTCGGGCGGACACAGATACGCAGTATTTT.